What follows are 10 T cell receptor beta chains derived from one specimen sequenced in a study of T cell repertoires in cytomegalovirus infection. What these receptors recognize is not known. TCRdb reprocessed the reads with MiXCR, giving one entry per CDR3 protein. Of a few hundred thousand distinct CDR3 sequences in the sample, about two fifths were seen once. Sequences were derived from cultured PBMCs, sampled from culture after CMV antigen stimulation. The receptors were sampled from a human donor in good health (CMV status not recorded). Some clones in this sample may be carry-over from other donors' samples.

This clonotype was detected a few times. The genes are TRBV19 and TRBJ2-1; 10 nucleotides match TRBD1. V was clipped by 9 bases and J by 5 bases; unmatched bases: 4. This CDR3 spans 13 amino acids. Germline V gene data show CDR1 as LNHDA and CDR2 as SQIVND (reference sequence). In DNA, the CDR3 is TGTGCCAGGGGACAGGGGTGGCACAATGAGCAGTTCTTC. Its translation is CARGQGWHNEQFF.

The rearrangement joins TRBV6-1 to TRBJ1-6, with D perhaps TRBD1 (5 bases). The CDR3 has 17 residues. Trimming pared 0 bases from V and 2 bases from J, leaving 11 bases between. The germline gives CDR1 MNHNS, CDR2 SASEGT. The CDR3 reads CASSEARRTPYNSPLHF. The CDR3 DNA reads TGTGCCAGCAGTGAAGCTAGAAGGACACCCTATAATTCACCCCTCCACTTT.

Many counts were recorded for this clonotype. The chain recombines TRBV7-2 with TRBJ2-4; 9 bases are a match to TRBD2. V lost 5 bases and J lost 0; bases outside the gene matches: 5. CDR3 length: 16 residues. Germline CDR1 and CDR2: SGHTA and FQGNSA. The CDR3: CASSGSGGLAKNIQYF. CDR3 DNA sequence: TGTGCCAGCAGCGGAAGCGGGGGGCTAGCCAAAAACATTCAGTACTTC.

This clonotype is a singleton in its sample. The chain recombines TRBV5-1 with TRBJ2-7; D is unresolved. Between the trimmed V and J ends, which lost 4 bases and 2 bases, there was a span of 13 bases. CDR3 length: 14 amino acids. The V gene's germline CDR1 is SGHRS and CDR2 YFSETQ. The DNA of the CDR3 is TGCGCCAGCAGCCCTTTTTACAGTACCTACGAGCAGTACTTC. Its translation is CASSPFYSTYEQYF.

This chain joins TRBV6-2 or TRBV6-3 and TRBJ2-7; 8 bases fit TRBD2. Germline trimming cut 6 bases from V and 6 bases from J; bases unmatched to any gene: 13. Germline V lookup: CDR1 MNHEY, CDR2 SVGEGT. This CDR3 contains 15 residues. The CDR3 sequence is CASRTPGLGTPEQYF. In nucleotides, the CDR3 is TGTGCCAGCAGGACGCCGGGACTAGGCACCCCCGAGCAGTACTTC.

This clonotype was seen a single time. The gene calls are TRBV5-1 and TRBJ2-1, with 7 bases identical to TRBD2. The CDR3 spans 17 residues. Germline V lookup: CDR1 SGHRS, CDR2 YFSETQ. The junction had 9 bases not matched to a gene; V was cut back by 3 bases and J by 0 bases. The CDR3 sequence: CASSSHSGLSSYNEQFF. The CDR3 DNA reads as TGCGCCAGCAGCTCCCATAGCGGGTTGAGCTCCTACAATGAGCAGTTCTTC. Full variable domain (outside the CDR3, taken from reference TRBV5-1 and TRBJ2-1): KAGVTQTPRYLIKTRGQQVTLSCSPISGHRSVSWYQQTPGQGLQFLFEYFSETQRNKGNFPGRFSGRQFSNSRSEMNVSTLELGDSALYLCASSSHSGLSSYNEQFFGPGTRLTVL.

The V and J genes are TRBV6-6 and TRBJ1-2, with 10 bases that match TRBD1. This CDR3 region has 14 residues. The V and J ends lost 0 bases and 6 bases, in that order; junction bases with no gene match: 1. Germline V CDR1 and CDR2: MNHNY, SVGAGI (reference sequence). The DNA of the CDR3 is TGTGCCAGCAGTTACTCGGGACAGGGGAATGGCTACACCTTC. Amino acids: CASSYSGQGNGYTF.

The chain links TRBV6-2 or TRBV6-3 to TRBJ2-5; D remains unclear. V lost 7 bases to trimming and J lost 2 bases, with 14 bases between them. Germline lookup yields CDR1 MNHEY and CDR2 SVGEGT. The CDR3 sequence is 14 residues long. CDR3 protein: CASKSGRKQETQYF. CDR3 DNA: TGTGCCAGCAAATCCGGACGCAAACAAGAGACCCAGTACTTC.

The chain recombines TRBV10-3 with TRBJ1-2; D is unclear. V was shortened by 11 bases and J by 5 bases, with 21 bases between the two germline ends. Germline CDR1 reads ENHRY; CDR2 reads SYGVKD. The CDR3 loop spans 14 amino acids. CDR3 sequence (DNA): TGTGCCTTCCGAGAGGAAGGGAAAATTTATGGCTACACCTTC. Translating gives CAFREEGKIYGYTF.

This clonotype was seen a handful of times. This rearrangement joins TRBV6-1 to TRBJ2-2; no definite D call. The ends were cut back, 3 bases at V and 7 bases at J, with 6 bases in the middle. Per germline, CDR1 MNHNS and CDR2 SASEGT. This CDR3 spans 12 amino acids. CDR3 in amino acids: CASSDGIGELFF. The CDR3 DNA is TGTGCCAGCAGTGATGGGATCGGGGAGCTGTTTTTT.